The 3 T cell receptor beta chains presented below share a single source sample, sequenced in a study of shared clonotypes between healthy human individuals (dated by TCRdb to 2020 to 2022). Library method: the immunoSEQ multiplex PCR assay. TCRdb provides this immuneACCESS table in a form limited to in-frame rearrangements. Some clones are lacking; in checked studies, under half of them reflect an unresolved V gene, and why the rest are absent is not known. The table for this sample lists about 2 million clones; approximately 95% of them were counted only once. Less than 1.5% of the sample is held by the ten biggest clonotypes. CD8 naive samples consisted of CD45RO-negative cells that were positively selected for CCR7, yielding a CD45RA+CCR7+ population without TemRA cells. What was sequenced was naive CD8+ T cells sorted from blood. In the paper's terms, the cell subset or site label means: CD45RA+CCR7+. All receptors come from a man in his late teens or twenties in good health.

V gene TRBV11-2 combines with J gene TRBJ2-1, with a possible D match to TRBD2 (5 bases). CDR3 length: 14 amino acids. Germline assignment: CDR1 SGHAT and CDR2 FQNNGV. V lost 5 bases, J lost 3 bases, and 11 bases lay in between. The CDR3 here is CASSPGLYYNEQFF. DNA for the CDR3: TGTGCCAGCAGCCCCGGACTGTACTACAATGAGCAGTTCTTC.

This chain links TRBV5-6 with TRBJ2-5; no clear D. The CDR3 length is 15 residues. Trimming shortened V by 1 base and J by 0 bases, and 10 bases separated the two germline ends. Germline values: CDR1 SGHDT, CDR2 YYEEEE. The CDR3 sequence is CASSLLGINQETQYF. In nucleotides, the CDR3 is TGTGCCAGCAGCTTGTTAGGAATAAACCAAGAGACCCAGTACTTC.

The CDR3 sequence: CASFDGPEAPLHF. In nucleotides, the CDR3 is TGTGCCAGCTTCGACGGTCCCGAGGCACCCCTCCACTTT. The chain uses TRBV28 and TRBJ1-6; D is ambiguous. V dropped 8 bases and J dropped 11 bases, with 16 bases sitting between them. CDR1 MDHEN and CDR2 SYDVKM come from the germline V gene. The CDR3 contains 13 residues.